This entry lists 10 T cell receptor beta chains sequenced from one sample in a study of blood T cell repertoires in COVID-19. Assay: immunoSEQ multiplex PCR; the TCRdb copy retains only in-frame clones and omits some. In the table there are 150,000 to 200,000 clones, over 90% of which are singletons. The sequencing sample was made of peripheral blood. The receptors derive from a woman aged 55-70 years with COVID-19, enrolled during active disease.

V is TRBV11-2 and J is TRBJ1-2, with 7 bases matching TRBD1. Losses at the gene ends were 5 bases for V and 10 bases for J; bases not matched to a gene: 13. The CDR3 covers 14 residues. Per germline, CDR1 SGHAT and CDR2 FQNNGV. CDR3: CASSPLLQGVDYTF. The DNA for the CDR3 is TGTGCCAGCAGCCCTTTACTTCAGGGGGTTGACTACACCTTC.

This chain joins TRBV11-2 and TRBJ2-7, with a tentative D call TRBD2 (5 bases). Trimming removed 3 bases from V and 4 bases from J, with 16 bases in between. The CDR3 is 15 residues long. Per the germline V gene, CDR1 is SGHAT and CDR2 is FQNNGV. The CDR3 nucleotides read TGTGCCAGCAGCTTCCCACGGGGAAGGGCTTACGAGCAGTACTTC. Its protein product is CASSFPRGRAYEQYF. The full variable domain, its missing parts supplied by reference TRBV11-2 and TRBJ2-7, is EAGVAQSPRYKIIEKRQSVAFWCNPISGHATLYWYQQILGQGPKLLIQFQNNGVVDDSQLPKDRFSAERLKGVDSTLKIQPAKLEDSAVYLCASSFPRGRAYEQYFGPGTRLTVT.

V usage is TRBV19 and J usage is TRBJ1-2; TRBD1 matches at 9 bases. The germline CDR1 and CDR2 sequences are LNHDA and SQIVND (reference sequence). V shed 7 bases and J 2 bases; nucleotides not matched to a gene: 5. This CDR3 has 14 amino acids. The CDR3 reads CASIEGQGNYGYTF. CDR3 in DNA: TGTGCCAGTATTGAGGGACAGGGCAACTATGGCTACACCTTC.

This clone was detected once. V and J are TRBV3-1 (or the pseudogene TRBV3-2) and TRBJ1-2; a possible D gene is TRBD1 (6 bases). The V end was cut by 2 bases, the J end by 8 bases, with 12 bases between. The CDR3 runs 13 residues. Germline V gene data show CDR1 as LGHDT and CDR2 as YNNKEL (reference sequence). CDR3 loop: CASSQSTGKGYTF. In DNA form, the CDR3 reads TGTGCCAGCAGCCAATCAACAGGGAAGGGCTACACCTTC.

The chain couples TRBV18 to TRBJ1-2, with D maybe TRBD1 (5 bases). V was trimmed by 0 bases and J by 9 bases, leaving 17 bases between them. This CDR3 has 15 residues. Germline CDR1 KGHSH, CDR2 LQKENI. The DNA for the CDR3 is TGTGCCAGCTCACCACCGATAAGGACAAGAGAACGCTACACCTTC. Translating gives CASSPPIRTRERYTF.

The chain combines TRBV5-1 with TRBJ2-3; D is possibly TRBD2 (5 bases). The germline V gene has CDR1 SGHRS and CDR2 YFSETQ. V was pared by 5 bases and J by 0 bases, with 10 bases between. The length of the CDR3 is 14 residues. The CDR3 coding sequence is TGCGCCAGCAGGGATAGCGCCAGCACAGATACGCAGTATTTT. This encodes CASRDSASTDTQYF.

The V gene is TRBV2, the J gene TRBJ1-5; 12 positions match TRBD1. V shed 5 bases, J shed 7 bases, and the junction held 3 bases outside the gene matches. The CDR3 contains 14 residues. Germline CDR1 and CDR2: SNHLY and FYNNEI. CDR3 sequence: CASSLGTGGQPQHF. For the CDR3, the DNA is TGTGCCAGCAGTCTGGGGACAGGGGGCCAGCCCCAGCATTTT.

The chain recombines TRBV5-6 with TRBJ2-7; 7 bases are a match to TRBD1. The CDR3 is made up of 14 amino acids. V trimming: 0 bases; J trimming: 3 bases; junction bases outside the gene matches: 3. Looked up from germline, CDR1 is SGHDT and CDR2 is YYEEEE. CDR3 nucleotide sequence: TGTGCCAGCAGCTTGGGGACAGGAGTCTACGAGCAGTACTTC. This encodes CASSLGTGVYEQYF.

This clone appeared a single time. V is TRBV7-2 and J is TRBJ1-6, with D maybe TRBD1 (5 bases). The V and J ends lost 5 bases and 7 bases respectively, with 9 bases between them. In germline, CDR1 is SGHTA, CDR2 FQGNSA. CDR3 length: 13 residues. CDR3 in DNA: TGTGCCAGCAGCCCCCAGGGAAATTCACCCCTCCACTTT. This sequence encodes CASSPQGNSPLHF.

The genes are TRBV6-5 and TRBJ1-1; 8 bases are shared with TRBD1. The CDR3 sequence is 16 residues long. The J segment lost 1 base and the V segment lost 2 bases, leaving 6 bases of the junction unmatched. Germline assignment: CDR1 MNHEY and CDR2 SVGAGI. The CDR3 loop is CASSYPGQGGNTEAFF. CDR3 DNA sequence: TGTGCCAGCAGTTACCCTGGACAGGGCGGGAACACTGAAGCTTTCTTT.